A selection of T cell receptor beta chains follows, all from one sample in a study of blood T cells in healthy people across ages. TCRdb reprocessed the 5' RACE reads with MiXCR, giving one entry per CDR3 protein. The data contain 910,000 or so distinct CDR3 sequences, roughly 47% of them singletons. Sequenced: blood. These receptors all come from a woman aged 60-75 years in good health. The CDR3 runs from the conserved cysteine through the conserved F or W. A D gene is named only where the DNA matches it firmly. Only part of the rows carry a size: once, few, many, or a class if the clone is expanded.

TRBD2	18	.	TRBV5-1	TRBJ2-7	TGCGCCAGCAGCTTGGCCGTAGCCGAGCGGGACCCCTACAATGAGCAGTACTTC	CASSLAVAERDPYNEQYF
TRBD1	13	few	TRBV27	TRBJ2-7	TGTGCCAGCAGTTCGACAGGGGGACACGAGCAGTACTTC	CASSSTGGHEQYF
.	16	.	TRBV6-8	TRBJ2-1	TGTGCCAGCACCCCAAAGGCGCACCTCCCTGGGAATGAGCAGTTCTTC	CASTPKAHLPGNEQFF
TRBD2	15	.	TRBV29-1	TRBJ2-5	TGCAGCGTCGGGACTAGCGGGAGACGCCAAGAGACCCAGTACTTC	CSVGTSGRRQETQYF
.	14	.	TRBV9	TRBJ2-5	TGTGCCAGCAGCCCAACACTTAGGGGGGAGACCCAGTACTTC	CASSPTLRGETQYF
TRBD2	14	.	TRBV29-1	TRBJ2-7	TGCAGCGTTTTCGGGGAGGGGAACTCCTACGAGCAGTACTTC	CSVFGEGNSYEQYF
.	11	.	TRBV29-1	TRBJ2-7	TGCAGCGTTGCCAGTAACAATGAGCAGTACTTC	CSVASNNEQYF
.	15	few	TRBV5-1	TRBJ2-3	TGCGCCACCTCATCAGGAGGACCCCTCACAGATACGCAGTATTTT	CATSSGGPLTDTQYF
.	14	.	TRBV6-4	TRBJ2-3	TGTGCCAGCAGTGACTCTGGGGGCGAAGATACGCAGTATTTT	CASSDSGGEDTQYF
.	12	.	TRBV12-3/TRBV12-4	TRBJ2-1	TGTGCCAGCAGATCACTAGCAGTCAAGCAGTTCTTC	CASRSLAVKQFF
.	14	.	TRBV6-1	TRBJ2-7	TGTGCCAGCAGTGATCTGGGTGTGGTGAATGAGCAGTACTTC	CASSDLGVVNEQYF
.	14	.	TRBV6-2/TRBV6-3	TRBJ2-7	TGTGCCAGCAGTTACGAGGCTAGTAGGACTGAGCAGTACTTC	CASSYEASRTEQYF
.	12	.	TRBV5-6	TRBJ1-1	TGTGCCAGCCTCGTTGGTAACACTGAAGCTTTCTTT	CASLVGNTEAFF
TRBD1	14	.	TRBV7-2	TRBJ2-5	TGTGCCAGCAGCCAACCGGACAGGGGTGAGACCCAGTACTTC	CASSQPDRGETQYF
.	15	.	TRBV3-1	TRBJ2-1	TGTGCCAGCAGCCAGGGGACACAATCCTACAATGAGCAGTTCTTC	CASSQGTQSYNEQFF
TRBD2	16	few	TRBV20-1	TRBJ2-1	TGCAGTGCTATATCGAGCGGGAGGGCCGGGTTTAATGAGCAGTTCTTC	CSAISSGRAGFNEQFF
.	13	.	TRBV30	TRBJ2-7	TGTGCCTGGGAAGTTGGAATCGCCTACGAGCAGTACTTC	CAWEVGIAYEQYF
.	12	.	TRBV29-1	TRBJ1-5	TGCAGGGACGGGGGCCATAATCAGCCCCAGCATTTT	CRDGGHNQPQHF
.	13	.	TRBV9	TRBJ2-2	TGTGCCAGCAGCTTCAGCTACACCGGGGAGCTGTTTTTT	CASSFSYTGELFF
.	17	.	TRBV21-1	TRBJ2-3	TGTGCCAGCAGCTACTATTGGGAGAGTGTAGTAACAGATACGCAGTATTTT	CASSYYWESVVTDTQYF
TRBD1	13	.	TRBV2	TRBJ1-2	TGTGCCAGCAGGACCGGGACAGGGTACGGCTACACCTTC	CASRTGTGYGYTF
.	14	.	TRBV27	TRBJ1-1	TGTGCCAGCAGTTTAAACAGGTCGAACACTGAAGCTTTCTTT	CASSLNRSNTEAFF
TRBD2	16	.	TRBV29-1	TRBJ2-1	TGCAGCGTGGTATCCCCGACTAGCCACTCCTACAATGAGCAGTTCTTC	CSVVSPTSHSYNEQFF
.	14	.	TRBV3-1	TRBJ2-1	TGTGCCAGCAGCCAAGTGCCTAGAACCAATGAGCAGTTCTTC	CASSQVPRTNEQFF
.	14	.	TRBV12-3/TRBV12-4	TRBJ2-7	TGTGCCAGCAGTTTCGACGGAAGCTCCTACGAGCAGTACTTC	CASSFDGSSYEQYF
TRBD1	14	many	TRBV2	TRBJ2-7	TGTGCCAGCAGTGTCCAGGGGGCGGGATACGAGCAGTACTTC	CASSVQGAGYEQYF
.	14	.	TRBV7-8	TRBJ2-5	TGTGCCAGCAGCGCGGGACACCTGGGAGAGACCCAGTACTTC	CASSAGHLGETQYF
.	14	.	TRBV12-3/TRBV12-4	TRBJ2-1	TGTGCCAGCAGTTTATTAAGGGGGTACAATGAGCAGTTCTTC	CASSLLRGYNEQFF
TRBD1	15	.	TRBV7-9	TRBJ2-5	TGTGCCAGCAGCGTCGGACAGGGGGGAATCCATGAGCAGTACTTC	CASSVGQGGIHEQYF
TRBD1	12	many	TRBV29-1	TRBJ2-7	TGCAGCGTATGGACAGGGGCCTACGAGCAGTACTTC	CSVWTGAYEQYF
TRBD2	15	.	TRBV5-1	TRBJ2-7	TGCGCCAGCAGCTTGGACGGGAGGGCCTCCTACGAGCAGTACTTC	CASSLDGRASYEQYF
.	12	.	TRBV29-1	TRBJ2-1	TGCAGCGCCGAGTTACTAGCTAATGAGCAGTTCTTC	CSAELLANEQFF
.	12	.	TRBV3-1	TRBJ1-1	TGTGCCAGCAGCCAGGGACGGCGTGAAGCTTTCTTT	CASSQGRREAFF
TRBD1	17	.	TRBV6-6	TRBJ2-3	TGTGCCAGCAGTTACTCCACAGGGGGCTCTGTACCAGATACGCAGTATTTT	CASSYSTGGSVPDTQYF
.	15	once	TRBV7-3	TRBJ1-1	TGTGCCAGCAGCTCCCCCGGGACGCAGAACACTGAAGCTTTCTTT	CASSSPGTQNTEAFF
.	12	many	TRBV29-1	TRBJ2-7	TGCAGCGCTAGGACGAGCTCCTACGAGCAGTACTTC	CSARTSSYEQYF
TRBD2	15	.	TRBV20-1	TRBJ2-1	TGCAGTGCTTCCCGGGCTAGCGGTTCCTACAATGAGCAGTTCTTC	CSASRASGSYNEQFF
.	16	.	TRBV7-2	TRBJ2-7	TGTGCCAGCAGCCGAGACGCCGGGACCCCTTCCTACGAGCAGTACTTC	CASSRDAGTPSYEQYF
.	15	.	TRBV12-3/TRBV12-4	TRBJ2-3	TGTGCCAGCACCCTCGGGCCAATACCCGAAGATACGCAGTATTTT	CASTLGPIPEDTQYF
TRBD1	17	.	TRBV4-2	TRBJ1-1	TGTGCCAGCAGCCCGACATCGGGACAGAACCAGAACACTGAAGCTTTCTTT	CASSPTSGQNQNTEAFF
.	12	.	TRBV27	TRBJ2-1	TGTGCCAGCAGTTTTCGGCAGTTTAGCGGGTTCTTC	CASSFRQFSGFF
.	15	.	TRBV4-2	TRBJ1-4	TGTGCCAGCAGCCAGGATAGAAAAGAAGTTGAAAAACTGTTTTTT	CASSQDRKEVEKLFF
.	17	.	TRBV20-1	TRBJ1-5	TGCAGCGCTTCGGTAGAGGGAATACCGAGGGGCAATCAGCCCCAGCATTTT	CSASVEGIPRGNQPQHF
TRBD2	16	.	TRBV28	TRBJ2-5	TGTGCCAGCAGTTTAGGGACTAGCGCGAAAACAGGGACCCAGTACTTC	CASSLGTSAKTGTQYF
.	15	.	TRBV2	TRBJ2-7	TGTGCCAGCAGTGATCGAGACCGACATAGCTACGAGCAGTACTTC	CASSDRDRHSYEQYF
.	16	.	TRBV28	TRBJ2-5	TGTGCCAGCACGATGACGGCATACGGGGACCAAGAGACCCAGTACTTC	CASTMTAYGDQETQYF
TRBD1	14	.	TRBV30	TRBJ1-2	TGTGCCTGGACATCGGGACAGGGCAACTATGGCTACACCTTC	CAWTSGQGNYGYTF
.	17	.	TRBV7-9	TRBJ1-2	TGTGCCAGCAGCTTAGACCTTTACAGGGACCGTAACTATGGCTACACCTTC	CASSLDLYRDRNYGYTF
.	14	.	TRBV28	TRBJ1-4	TGTGCCAGCAGTTTTGGGGGGAATAATGAAAAACTGTTTTTT	CASSFGGNNEKLFF
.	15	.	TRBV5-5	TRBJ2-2	TGTGCCAGCAGCTGGGCGGGGCAGAACACCGGGGAGCTGTTTTTT	CASSWAGQNTGELFF
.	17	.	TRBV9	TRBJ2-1	TGTGCCAGCAGCGTAGGAGGATCGTGGAGAGTGCACAATGAGCAGTTCTTC	CASSVGGSWRVHNEQFF
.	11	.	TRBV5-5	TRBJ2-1	TGTGCCAGCAGCTTGATATTCGAGCAGTTCTTC	CASSLIFEQFF
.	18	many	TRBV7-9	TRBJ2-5	TGTGCCAGCAGCCCCGTCGGATGGGGGAGGACGGAACAAGAGACCCAGTACTTC	CASSPVGWGRTEQETQYF
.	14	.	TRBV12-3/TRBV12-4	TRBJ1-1	TGTGCCAGCATAAGGGGAATGGGGAACACTGAAGCTTTCTTT	CASIRGMGNTEAFF
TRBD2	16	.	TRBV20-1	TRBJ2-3	TGCAGTGCTAGCCTAGCGGGAGCTTCTAGCACAGATACGCAGTATTTT	CSASLAGASSTDTQYF
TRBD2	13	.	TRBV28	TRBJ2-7	TGTGCCAGCCTCGGGGGGGCCTCCTACGAGCAGTACTTC	CASLGGASYEQYF
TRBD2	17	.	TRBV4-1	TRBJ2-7	TGCGCCAGCAGCCTTTTCTACTTAGCGGGAACGACCTACGAGCAGTACTTC	CASSLFYLAGTTYEQYF
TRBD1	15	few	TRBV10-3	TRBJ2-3	TGTGCCATCAGCGTGACAGGGCGTCGGACAGATACGCAGTATTTT	CAISVTGRRTDTQYF
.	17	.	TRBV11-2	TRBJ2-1	TGTGCCAGCAGCCCTACCAGCGTGAGAGAACTTAACAATAAGCAGTTCTTC	CASSPTSVRELNNKQFF